The clone carrying this T cell receptor (beta chain) was recorded a few times. The sample belongs to a study of blood T cell repertoires in COVID-19. Study overall: Samples taken during acute and convalescent COVID-19 were collected in the United States, Italy and Spain. The analysed material was cDNA or gDNA that came from T cells, B-cell-depleted T cells, or PBMCs.

In the original analysis: Estimation of nucleated cell counts relied on the amplification of reference gene primers. The data were produced by immunoSEQ multiplex PCR, yet TCRdb's version contains in-frame clones alone and is incomplete. V, J and clone size were drawn from that table, and D and trimming were deduced from the DNA. The sample includes more than 150,000 clones, roughly 84% of them seen just once. CDR3 length: 14 residues. CDR1 and CDR2 (germline): SGDLS, YYNGEE. The V and J ends lost 3 bases and 2 bases respectively, with 9 bases between them. The TCR comes from a woman aged 60-75 years with acute or convalescent COVID-19. The chain uses TRBV9 and TRBJ1-3, with D perhaps matching TRBD1 (6 bases). Material for sequencing was peripheral blood. CDR3 DNA sequence: TGTGCCAGCAGCGGCAGGGGTGCTGGAAACACCATATATTTT. As protein: CASSGRGAGNTIYF.